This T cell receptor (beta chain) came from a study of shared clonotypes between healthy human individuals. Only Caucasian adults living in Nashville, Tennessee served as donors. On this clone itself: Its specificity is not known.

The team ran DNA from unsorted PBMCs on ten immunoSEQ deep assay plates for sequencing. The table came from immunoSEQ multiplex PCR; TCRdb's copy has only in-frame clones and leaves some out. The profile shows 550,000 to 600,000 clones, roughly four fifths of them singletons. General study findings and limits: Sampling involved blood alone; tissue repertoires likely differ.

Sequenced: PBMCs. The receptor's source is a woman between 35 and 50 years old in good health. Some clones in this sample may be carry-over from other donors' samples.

CDR3 sequence: CASSLAVPGHYTGELFF. The CDR3, as DNA: TGTGCCAGCAGCTTGGCGGTACCGGGACACTACACCGGGGAGCTGTTTTTT. The rearrangement links TRBV5-6 to TRBJ2-2; tentatively, D is TRBD1 (6 bases). Germline values: CDR1 SGHDT, CDR2 YYEEEE. This CDR3 is 17 amino acids long. Between the trimmed V and J ends, which lost 0 bases and 3 bases, there was a span of 15 bases.